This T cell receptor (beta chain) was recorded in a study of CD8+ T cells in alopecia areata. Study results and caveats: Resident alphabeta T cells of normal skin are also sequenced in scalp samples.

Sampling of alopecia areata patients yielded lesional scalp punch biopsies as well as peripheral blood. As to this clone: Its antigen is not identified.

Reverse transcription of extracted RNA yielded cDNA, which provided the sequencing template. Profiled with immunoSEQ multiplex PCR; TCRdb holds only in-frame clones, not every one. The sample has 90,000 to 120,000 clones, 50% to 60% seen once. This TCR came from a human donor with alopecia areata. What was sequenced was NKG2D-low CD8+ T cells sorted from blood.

In DNA form, the CDR3 reads TGTGCCACCAGCAGAGAAGCGGGAGGGGATACGCAGTATTTT. This encodes CATSREAGGDTQYF. V usage is TRBV15 and J usage is TRBJ2-3, with 10 bases identical to TRBD2. Germline CDR1 reads LNHNV; CDR2 reads YYDKDF (reference sequence). The CDR3 has 14 amino acids. J was trimmed by 6 bases and V by 0 bases; bases with no gene match: 0.